This T cell receptor (beta chain) came from a study of T cell responses to AZD1222 COVID-19 vaccine (dated by TCRdb to the early 2020s). Context from the whole study: AZD1222 recipients whose second dose came at about 4 weeks and those whose second dose came at about 12 weeks were combined into one group, since spike-specific TCR depth and breadth did not differ between the two schedules. Trial participants were enrolled by age into subgroups of 18-55, 56-69 and 70-plus years, and roughly 150, 30 and 60 TCR-sequenced participants, respectively, were included in these subgroups. A total of 233 trial participants underwent TCR sequencing, of whom roughly 210 received two doses of AZD1222 and 26 received two doses of the MenACWY control vaccine. Findings and caveats that apply to the study as a whole: Because no day 14 peak-response samples were available, repertoires were characterized only after the peak T cell response. After two AZD1222 doses, both the breadth and the depth of spike-specific TCRs were significantly higher than at day 0 and than in MenACWY recipients. Participants were mostly white British, with more females than males. The authors suggested clonal diversity may have been underestimated. The 56-69-year group was small, and its depth increase did not reach significance, likely because of low power. Epitopes outside the regions mutated in the B.1.351 and B.1.1.7 variants were reportedly recognized by nearly half of the unique spike-specific TCRs. Only a handful of AZD1222 recipients were SARS-CoV-2 seropositive at baseline, limiting conclusions about previously exposed vaccinees. Vaccine-associated CD4 TCRs spanned the whole spike protein, with dominant responses in regions 160-218 and 743-854.

In light of the paper, this sample's time point label describes: baseline before first vaccination. Vaccinee samples were obtained from the UK trials COV001 and COV002, which included a single-blind randomized controlled phase 2/3 trial of AZD1222 (ChAdOx1 nCoV-19) in healthy adults. For TCRbeta chain sequencing, PBMC samples were collected from trial participants at day 0 and at day 28 after the second dose. The CDR3 regions of human TCRbeta chains were subjected to immunosequencing. The paper's data handling went like this. Repertoire TCRs were matched against a reference library of SARS-CoV-2-specific TCRs generated with the MIRA antigen-specificity platform. Breadth was defined as the fraction of unique TCRs that were SARS-CoV-2-associated, and depth was defined as the fraction of total T cells that were SARS-CoV-2-associated. Each spike-specific TCR was assigned to its reactive spike region and to a CD4 or CD8 class using the MIRA data. Log10-transformed breadth and depth values were compared by one-way ANOVA with Sidak's multiple comparisons tests. Drawn from immuneACCESS, this table holds only the in-frame rearrangements with V and J called that TCRdb kept. Clones are partly lost; checked studies trace under half to an unresolved V gene and leave the rest unexplained. V and J calls and clone size are copied from that table; D and trimming were computed from the DNA. This sample has 95,000 to 150,000 clones in its table, and roughly 84% of those were observed once. The ten top clones hold about 10% of the sample.

This clone showed up just a few times. The specificity of this receptor is unknown. Base qualities are missing; no much larger clone stands one base away. From the cysteine up to the phenylalanine, the CDR3 has a length of 15 residues. Only the CDR3 DNA is retained, 45 bases long and in frame from the first base. The germline V gene sets CDR1 to MGHRA and CDR2 to YSYEKL. V is clipped by 3 bases and J by 6 bases, and the sequence between their germline boundaries is 15 bases long. This sequence originates from an adult in good health. The sequence joins TRBV4-1 to TRBJ1-5; no D gene can be assigned with confidence. The sample consisted of peripheral blood, taken on day 0 of AZD1222 vaccination. At the DNA level, the sequence is TGCGCCAGCAGCCATCGGCTCGGGGTGAGTCAGCCCCAGCATTTT. This gives the protein CASSHRLGVSQPQHF.